The source of this TCR beta chain is a study of T cell changes during pregnancy in multiple sclerosis. This table comes from immunoSEQ multiplex PCR, and its TCRdb copy is limited to in-frame clones, with some not included. The sample has roughly 72,000 clones; roughly 90% are singletons. Trimming left V 1 base short and J 0 bases short, with 10 bases between. CDR1 and CDR2 from the germline V gene are SGHTA and FQGNSA. CDR3 size: 15 residues. The sequence derives from a female donor in good health, enrolled as a control in a pregnancy study. V usage is TRBV7-2 and J usage is TRBJ2-7; TRBD2 might be the D (5 bases). The specimen was peripheral blood, collected in the first trimester of pregnancy. In DNA, the CDR3 is TGTGCCAGCAGCTTAGGGGGAGAATCCTCCTACGAGCAGTACTTC. Its protein product is CASSLGGESSYEQYF.